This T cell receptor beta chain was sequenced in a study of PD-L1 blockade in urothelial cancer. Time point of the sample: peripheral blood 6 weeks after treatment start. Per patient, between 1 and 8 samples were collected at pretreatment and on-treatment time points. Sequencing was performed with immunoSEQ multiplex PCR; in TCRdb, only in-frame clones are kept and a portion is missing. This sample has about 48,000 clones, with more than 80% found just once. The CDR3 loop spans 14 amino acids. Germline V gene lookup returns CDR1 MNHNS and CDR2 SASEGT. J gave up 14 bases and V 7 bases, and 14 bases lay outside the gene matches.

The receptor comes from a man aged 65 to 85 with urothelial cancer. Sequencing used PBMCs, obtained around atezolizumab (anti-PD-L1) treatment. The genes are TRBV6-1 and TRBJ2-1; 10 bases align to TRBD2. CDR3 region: CASTKALAGGRKFF. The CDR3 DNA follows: TGTGCCAGCACAAAGGCCTTAGCGGGAGGTCGAAAGTTCTTC.